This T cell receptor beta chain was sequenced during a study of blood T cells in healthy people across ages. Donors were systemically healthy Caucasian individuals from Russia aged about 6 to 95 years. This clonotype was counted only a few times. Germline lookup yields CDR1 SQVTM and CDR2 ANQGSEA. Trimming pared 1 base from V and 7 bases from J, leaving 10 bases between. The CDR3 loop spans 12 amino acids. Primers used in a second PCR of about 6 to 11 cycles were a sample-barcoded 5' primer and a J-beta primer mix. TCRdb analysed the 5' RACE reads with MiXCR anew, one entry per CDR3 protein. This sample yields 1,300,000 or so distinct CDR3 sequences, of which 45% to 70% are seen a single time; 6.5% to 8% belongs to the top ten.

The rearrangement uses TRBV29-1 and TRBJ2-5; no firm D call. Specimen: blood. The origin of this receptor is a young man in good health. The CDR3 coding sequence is TGCAGCGTTGAAGTGGGTATAGGGACCCAGTACTTC. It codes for CSVEVGIGTQYF.